The 8 T cell receptor beta chains below come from one sample, sequenced in a study of blood T cell repertoires in COVID-19. This table comes from immunoSEQ multiplex PCR, and its TCRdb copy is limited to in-frame clones, with some not included. The sample has around 50,000 clones; around 85% are singletons. What was sequenced was peripheral blood. The receptors come from a man in his forties with active COVID-19.

Points on this clone: Germline is not matched at one junction end, which may reflect a read error. The sample contains more than one DNA sequence encoding this CDR3. The CDR3 DNA sequence: TGCGCCAGTAGCTTGGCCCCCCGGACAGGTGGGGGCAATCAGCCCCAGCATTTT. Translating gives CASSLAPRTGGGNQPQHF. This sequence joins TRBV5-1 and TRBJ1-5, with 7 bases lining up with TRBD1. Germline V CDR1 and CDR2: SGHRS, YFSETQ. CDR3 size: 18 residues. Full variable domain (outside the CDR3, taken from reference TRBV5-1 and TRBJ1-5): KAGVTQTPRYLIKTRGQQVTLSCSPISGHRSVSWYQQTPGQGLQFLFEYFSETQRNKGNFPGRFSGRQFSNSRSEMNVSTLELGDSALYLCASSLAPRTGGGNQPQHFGDGTRLSIL.

The chain recombines TRBV10-3 with TRBJ1-5, with no clear D. CDR1 is ENHRY and CDR2 is SYGVKD in the germline V gene. Trimming stripped 0 bases from V and 2 bases from J, with 5 bases between. This CDR3 is built from 14 residues. The CDR3 bases are TGTGCCATCAGTGAGTCGAGGGGCAATCAGCCCCAGCATTTT. Its translation: CAISESRGNQPQHF.

This rearrangement joins TRBV3-1 (or the pseudogene TRBV3-2) to TRBJ2-1; TRBD2 matches 8 bases. The germline CDR1 and CDR2 sequences are LGHDT and YNNKEL (reference sequence). After removal of 4 bases from V and 2 bases from J, the junction contained 4 bases not matched to a gene. CDR3 length: 15 amino acids. CDR3: CASSPGLDPYNEQFF. The DNA of the CDR3 is TGTGCCAGCAGCCCGGGACTAGACCCCTACAATGAGCAGTTCTTC.

The rearrangement joins TRBV7-2 to TRBJ1-2; D might be TRBD1 (6 bases). From germline, CDR1 is SGHTA and CDR2 FQGNSA. The ends were cut back, 7 bases at V and 5 bases at J, with 14 bases in the middle. There are 13 residues in the CDR3. The CDR3 DNA is TGTGCCAGCAACCGGGACATCGAATATGGCTACACCTTC. It yields the protein CASNRDIEYGYTF.

This clone was recorded a few times. J is TRBJ1-6 and V is TRBV27; 9 positions match TRBD1. The CDR3 is made up of 15 amino acids. The trim removed 5 bases at V and 7 bases at J, leaving 6 bases unmatched. Germline CDR1 MNHEY, CDR2 SMNVEV (reference sequence). CDR3 residues: CASSRPGQGNSPLHF. The CDR3 DNA follows: TGTGCCAGCAGTAGGCCGGGACAGGGAAATTCACCCCTCCACTTT.

This sequence joins TRBV7-9 and TRBJ1-2; tentatively, D is TRBD1 (5 bases). The CDR3 length is 16 residues. The V end lost 5 bases, the J end lost 3 bases, and 19 bases lay between the germline ends. Per germline, CDR1 SEHNR and CDR2 FQNEAQ (reference sequence). The CDR3 loop is CASSLEVKDTHYGYTF. The CDR3 bases are TGTGCCAGCAGCCTAGAGGTTAAGGACACACACTATGGCTACACCTTC. Together with reference TRBV7-9 and TRBJ1-2, the CDR3 gives the full variable domain: DTGVSQNPRHKITKRGQNVTFRCDPISEHNRLYWYRQTLGQGPEFLTYFQNEAQLEKSRLLSDRFSAERPKGSFSTLEIQRTEQGDSAMYLCASSLEVKDTHYGYTFGSGTRLTVV.

This clone counts as large. J is TRBJ2-2 and V is TRBV7-9; 10 nucleotides agree with TRBD2. J lost 4 bases, V lost 2 bases, and 10 bases had no gene match. CDR3 length equals 18 residues. Germline V gives CDR1 SEHNR, CDR2 FQNEAQ (reference sequence). The CDR3 DNA reads as TGTGCCAGCAGCTTACCTCCTCAGGGACTAGCGAGCACCGGGGAGCTGTTTTTT. Translated: CASSLPPQGLASTGELFF.

The gene calls are TRBV2 and TRBJ1-3, with D uncertain. Germline lookup yields CDR1 SNHLY and CDR2 FYNNEI. The ends were cut back, 5 bases at V and 0 bases at J, with 5 bases in the middle. The CDR3 loop spans 13 amino acids. The CDR3 here is CASSWSSGNTIYF. CDR3 nucleotides: TGTGCCAGCAGTTGGAGCTCTGGAAACACCATATATTTT.